The 17 T cell receptor beta chains below all came from one sample that was sequenced in a study of shared clonotypes between healthy human individuals. Naive CD8 cells lacked CD45RO, underwent positive selection for CCR7 and left out terminally differentiated effector memory CD45RA+ cells. Sequencing was performed with immunoSEQ multiplex PCR; in TCRdb, only in-frame clones are kept and a portion is missing. Among about 580,000 clones, more than 95% were seen once, and the ten largest hold 0.3%. Sequencing used naive CD8+ T cells sorted from blood. These receptors were collected from a man aged 25 to 40 in good health.

V gene TRBV15 combines with J gene TRBJ2-7; 7 nucleotides line up with TRBD1. CDR3 length equals 14 residues. The J segment lost 2 bases and the V segment lost 3 bases, leaving 4 bases of the junction unmatched. From germline, CDR1 is LNHNV and CDR2 YYDKDF (reference sequence). The CDR3 nucleotides are TGTGCCACCAGCAGCACAGACAGGGCCTACGAGCAGTACTTC. Its protein is CATSSTDRAYEQYF.

The gene calls are TRBV20-1 and TRBJ2-1; no firm D call. The germline CDR1 and CDR2 sequences are DFQATT and SNEGSKA (reference sequence). CDR3 length equals 11 residues. The ends were cut back, 0 bases at V and 14 bases at J, with 11 bases in the middle. The CDR3 reads CSARDILTEFF. The CDR3 DNA reads TGCAGTGCTAGAGATATTTTGACGGAGTTCTTC.

The chain is built from TRBV7-6 and TRBJ2-2; D call uncertain. Germline V gene sequence: CDR1 SGHVS, CDR2 FNYEAQ. The CDR3 extends over 15 amino acids. V was shortened by 1 base and J by 2 bases, with 8 bases between the two germline ends. In nucleotides, the CDR3 is TGTGCCAGCAGCTTAGAGGCAGTAAACACCGGGGAGCTGTTTTTT. Protein sequence: CASSLEAVNTGELFF.

The gene calls are TRBV7-9 and TRBJ2-3, with unresolved D. The CDR3 consists of 16 residues. V was clipped by 4 bases and J by 7 bases, with 21 bases between them. Per germline, CDR1 SEHNR and CDR2 FQNEAQ (reference sequence). CDR3 in amino acids: CASSSAPGSGQHTQYF. CDR3 in DNA: TGTGCCAGCAGCTCCGCCCCCGGGTCAGGCCAACATACGCAGTATTTT.

The J gene is TRBJ2-3, the V gene TRBV5-1; D uncertain. The CDR3 runs 13 residues. Per the germline V gene, CDR1 is SGHRS and CDR2 is YFSETQ. V dropped 3 bases and J dropped 6 bases, with 11 bases sitting between them. The CDR3 loop is CASSSYIGDTQYF. The CDR3 DNA reads as TGCGCCAGCAGCTCCTACATTGGGGATACGCAGTATTTT.

The gene calls are TRBV6-5 and TRBJ2-7; D not certain. This CDR3 spans 13 amino acids. The V gene's germline CDR1 is MNHEY and CDR2 SVGAGI. V was clipped by 2 bases and J by 6 bases, with 11 bases between them. The CDR3 here is CASSYGLPPEQYF. CDR3 DNA: TGTGCCAGCAGTTACGGGCTTCCTCCCGAGCAGTACTTC.

In the case of this clone: The same CDR3 also results from other DNA sequences found in this sample. The chain carries TRBV9 and TRBJ2-3; D is unresolved. V gave up 0 bases and J gave up 0 bases, with 2 bases separating them. The CDR3 is made up of 13 amino acids. CDR1 and CDR2 from the germline V gene are SGDLS and YYNGEE. The CDR3 sequence is CASSVASTDTQYF. CDR3 DNA: TGTGCCAGCAGCGTAGCTAGCACAGATACGCAGTATTTT.

The chain has TRBV15 and TRBJ2-7; 14 bases match TRBD2. CDR1 and CDR2 (germline): LNHNV, YYDKDF (reference sequence). V dropped 0 bases and J dropped 4; count of bases not matched to a gene: 5. The CDR3 covers 17 residues. The CDR3, as DNA: TGTGCCACCAGCAGAGATCTGGGGACTAGCGGGAGTTACGAGCAGTACTTC. This sequence encodes CATSRDLGTSGSYEQYF.

This rearrangement joins TRBV9 to TRBJ2-7, with TRBD1 matching over 9 bases. V lost 4 bases and J lost 3; bases outside the gene matches: 8. CDR1 SGDLS and CDR2 YYNGEE come from the germline V gene. The CDR3 spans 15 residues. CDR3 nucleotide sequence: TGTGCCAGCAGCCCCATGACAGGGGGTTACTACGAGCAGTACTTC. Its translation is CASSPMTGGYYEQYF.

The CDR3 nucleotides are TGCGCCAGCAGCTCACTGGGACAGATAAGCTACAATGAGCAGTTCTTC. Translated, it gives CASSSLGQISYNEQFF. The chain has TRBV5-1 and TRBJ2-1; 7 bases are a match to TRBD1. The V gene's germline CDR1 is SGHRS and CDR2 YFSETQ. V trimming: 3 bases; J trimming: 3 bases; junction bases outside the gene matches: 9. The CDR3 length is 16 residues. Using reference TRBV5-1 and TRBJ2-1 for the parts outside the CDR3, the full variable domain is KAGVTQTPRYLIKTRGQQVTLSCSPISGHRSVSWYQQTPGQGLQFLFEYFSETQRNKGNFPGRFSGRQFSNSRSEMNVSTLELGDSALYLCASSSLGQISYNEQFFGPGTRLTVL.

V is TRBV15 and J is TRBJ1-2; D is possibly TRBD1 (6 bases). The CDR3 spans 14 residues. V lost 2 bases, J lost 8 bases, and 15 bases lay in between. Germline CDR1 and CDR2: LNHNV and YYDKDF (reference sequence). The CDR3: CATSRLNRDGGYTF. The CDR3 region has the DNA TGTGCCACCAGCAGACTCAACAGGGACGGGGGCTACACCTTC. Variable domain in full (rest from reference TRBV15 and TRBJ1-2): DAMVIQNPRYQVTQFGKPVTLSCSQTLNHNVMYWYQQKSSQAPKLLFHYYDKDFNNEADTPDNFQSRRPNTSFCFLDIRSPGLGDTAMYLCATSRLNRDGGYTFGSGTRLTVV.

This clone was counted only a few times. The chain has TRBV4-3 and TRBJ1-5; 7 bases agree with TRBD1. V was pared by 1 base and J by 7 bases, with 7 bases of the junction left unmatched. The CDR3 spans 15 residues. Germline V gene data show CDR1 as LGHNA and CDR2 as YSLEER. In DNA form, the CDR3 reads TGCGCCAGCAGCCAAGGGGACAGAGTGTCGCAGCCCCAGCATTTT. It specifies CASSQGDRVSQPQHF.

The V call is TRBV5-1, the J call TRBJ1-4, with TRBD1 matching 11 bases. From germline, CDR1 is SGHRS and CDR2 YFSETQ. The CDR3 is 16 amino acids. With 3 bases clipped from V and 3 bases from J, the junction kept 4 bases outside the gene matches. DNA for the CDR3: TGCGCCAGCAGCTCCGGGACAGGGGGTTCTAATGAAAAACTGTTTTTT. Protein: CASSSGTGGSNEKLFF.

J is TRBJ2-5 and V is TRBV4-1; D remains ambiguous. With 0 bases removed from V and 4 bases from J, the gap between germline ends came to 6 bases. Germline V CDR1 and CDR2: MGHRA, YSYEKL. The length of the CDR3 is 13 residues. The CDR3 here is CASSQDHPETQYF. In DNA, the CDR3 is TGCGCCAGCAGCCAAGATCATCCAGAGACCCAGTACTTC.

This clone was picked up one time. The chain joins TRBV2 to TRBJ2-7, with D tentatively TRBD2 (5 bases). The CDR3 is 15 residues long. V was clipped by 3 bases and J by 4 bases, with 16 bases between them. The germline V gene has CDR1 SNHLY and CDR2 FYNNEI. The CDR3 bases are TGTGCCAGCAGTGACGAGGGTAGGAAAGCATACGAGCAGTACTTC. This gives the protein CASSDEGRKAYEQYF. The full variable domain, in which reference TRBV2 and TRBJ2-7 provide the parts outside the CDR3, is EPEVTQTPSHQVTQMGQEVILRCVPISNHLYFYWYRQILGQKVEFLVSFYNNEISEKSEIFDDQFSVERPDGSNFTLKIRSTKLEDSAMYFCASSDEGRKAYEQYFGPGTRLTVT.

The V and J genes are TRBV6-5 and TRBJ2-1; weak D call: TRBD1 (5 bases). Germline V lookup: CDR1 MNHEY, CDR2 SVGAGI. The ends were cut back, 8 bases at V and 2 bases at J, with 7 bases in the middle. The CDR3 is 12 amino acids. In nucleotides, the CDR3 is TGTGCCAGCGGGGCGACCTACAATGAGCAGTTCTTC. Amino acid sequence: CASGATYNEQFF.

The CDR3 spells CASSLRGPETQYF. The CDR3 DNA reads TGTGCCAGCAGCTTAAGGGGGCCGGAGACCCAGTACTTC. This chain links TRBV7-9 with TRBJ2-5; 7 nucleotides match TRBD1. Trimming removed 2 bases from V and 5 bases from J; junction bases left unmatched: 2. The CDR3 runs 13 residues. The germline V gene encodes CDR1 SEHNR and CDR2 FQNEAQ (reference sequence). The full variable domain, completed using reference TRBV7-9 and TRBJ2-5, is DTGVSQNPRHKITKRGQNVTFRCDPISEHNRLYWYRQTLGQGPEFLTYFQNEAQLEKSRLLSDRFSAERPKGSFSTLEIQRTEQGDSAMYLCASSLRGPETQYFGPGTRLLVL.